A single sample gave rise to the 3 T cell receptor beta chains below, sequenced in a study of blood T cells in healthy people across ages. Alongside a J-beta primer mix, a sample-barcoded 5' primer served in a second PCR lasting about 7 to 11 cycles. MiXCR, applied by TCRdb to the 5' RACE reads, yields one record per CDR3 protein. The sample shows 1.5 million to 2 million distinct CDR3 sequences, 28% of them seen only once. The sample comprised blood. The receptor source for this set is a woman aged 25 to 39 in good health.

A few counts support this clonotype. This chain joins TRBV7-2 and TRBJ2-6, with D possibly being TRBD2 (6 bases). V dropped 5 bases and J dropped 0 bases, with 11 bases sitting between them. This CDR3 spans 16 amino acids. The germline gives CDR1 SGHTA, CDR2 FQGNSA. The CDR3 is CASSRRANSGANVLTF. CDR3 nucleotide sequence: TGTGCCAGCAGCCGGAGGGCGAACTCTGGGGCCAACGTCCTGACTTTC.

CDR3 loop: CASSFRGATGENTEAFF. CDR3 bases: TGTGCCAGCAGCTTTCGGGGGGCGACGGGCGAGAACACTGAAGCTTTCTTT. The V gene is TRBV7-9, the J gene TRBJ1-1; a possible D gene is TRBD1 (6 bases). Deletions cut 3 bases from V and 1 base from J, with 18 bases between. The CDR3 sequence is 17 residues long. Germline V gives CDR1 SEHNR, CDR2 FQNEAQ (reference sequence).

There are a few counts of this clonotype. This chain uses TRBV20-1 with TRBJ2-5; perhaps TRBD1 as D (5 bases). The length of the CDR3 is 12 residues. Germline loops: CDR1 DFQATT, CDR2 SNEGSKA (reference sequence). V lost 7 bases to trimming and J lost 7 bases, with 16 bases between them. CDR3 bases: TGCAGTGTAAGGGGTCGGAGCGTGACCCAGTACTTC. The encoded protein is CSVRGRSVTQYF.